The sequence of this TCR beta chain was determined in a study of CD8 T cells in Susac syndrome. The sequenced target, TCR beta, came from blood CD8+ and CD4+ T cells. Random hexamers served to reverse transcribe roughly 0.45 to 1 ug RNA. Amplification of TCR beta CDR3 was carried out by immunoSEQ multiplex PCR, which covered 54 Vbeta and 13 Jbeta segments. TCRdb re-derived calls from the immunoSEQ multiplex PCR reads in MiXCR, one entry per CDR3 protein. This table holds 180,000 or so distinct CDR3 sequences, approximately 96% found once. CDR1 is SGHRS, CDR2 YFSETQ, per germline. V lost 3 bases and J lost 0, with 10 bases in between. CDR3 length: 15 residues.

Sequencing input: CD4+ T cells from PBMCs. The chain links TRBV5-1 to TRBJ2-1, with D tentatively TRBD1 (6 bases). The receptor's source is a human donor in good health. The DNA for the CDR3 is TGCGCCAGCAGCTGGACGGACAGCTCCTACAATGAGCAGTTCTTC. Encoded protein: CASSWTDSSYNEQFF.